This TCR beta chain appears in the sequencing data of a study of blood T cell repertoires in COVID-19. Method: immunoSEQ multiplex PCR; TCRdb's copy keeps in-frame clones and lacks some. The table has under 100,000 clones, roughly 86% seen once; the top ten hold roughly a sixth. The CDR3 contains 15 residues. CDR1 and CDR2 from the germline V gene are SEHNR and FQNEAQ (reference sequence). The ends lost 5 bases at V and 1 base at J; junction bases unmatched: 7. This clonotype was obtained from a human donor in a cohort sampled during active COVID-19. Sequenced input: peripheral blood. The chain combines TRBV7-9 with TRBJ1-1, with 7 bases fitting TRBD1. CDR3 DNA sequence: TGTGCCAGCAGCGGAAAACAGGGGTCGAACACTGAAGCTTTCTTT. It codes for CASSGKQGSNTEAFF.